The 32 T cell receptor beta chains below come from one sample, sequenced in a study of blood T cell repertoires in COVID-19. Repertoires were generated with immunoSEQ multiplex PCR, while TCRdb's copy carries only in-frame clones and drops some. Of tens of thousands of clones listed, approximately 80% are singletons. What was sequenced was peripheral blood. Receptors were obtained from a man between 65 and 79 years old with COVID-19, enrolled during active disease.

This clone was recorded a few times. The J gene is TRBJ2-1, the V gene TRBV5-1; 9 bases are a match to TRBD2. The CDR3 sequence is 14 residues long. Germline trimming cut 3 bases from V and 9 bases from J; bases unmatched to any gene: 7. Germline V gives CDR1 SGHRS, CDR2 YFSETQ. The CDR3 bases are TGCGCCAGCAGCTCAGGACTAGCGATGCCTGAGCAGTTCTTC. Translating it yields CASSSGLAMPEQFF.

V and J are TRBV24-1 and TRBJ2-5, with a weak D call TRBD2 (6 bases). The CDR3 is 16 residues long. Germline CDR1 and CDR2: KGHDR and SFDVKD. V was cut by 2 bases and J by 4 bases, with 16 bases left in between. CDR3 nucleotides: TGTGCCACCAGTGATTCCCTCTTGGGGAGGTTAGAGACCCAGTACTTC. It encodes CATSDSLLGRLETQYF.

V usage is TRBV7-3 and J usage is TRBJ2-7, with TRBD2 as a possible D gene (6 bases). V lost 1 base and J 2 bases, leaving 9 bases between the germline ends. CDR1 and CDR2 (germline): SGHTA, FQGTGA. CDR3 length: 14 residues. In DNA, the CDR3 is TGTGCCAGCAGCTTAATGGGGGGACCCTACGAGCAGTACTTC. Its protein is CASSLMGGPYEQYF.

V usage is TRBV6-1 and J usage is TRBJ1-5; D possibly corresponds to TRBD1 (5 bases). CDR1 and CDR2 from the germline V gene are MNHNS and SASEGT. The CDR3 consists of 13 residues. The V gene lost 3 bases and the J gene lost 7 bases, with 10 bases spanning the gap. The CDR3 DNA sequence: TGTGCCAGCAGTGACAGCTCAGGGCAGCCCCAGCATTTT. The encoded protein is CASSDSSGQPQHF.

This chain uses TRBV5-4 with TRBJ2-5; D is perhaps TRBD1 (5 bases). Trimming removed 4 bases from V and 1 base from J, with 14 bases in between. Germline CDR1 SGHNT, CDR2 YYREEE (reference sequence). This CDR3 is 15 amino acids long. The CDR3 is CASSHPTDSQETQYF. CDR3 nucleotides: TGTGCCAGCAGCCACCCGACAGATTCCCAAGAGACCCAGTACTTC.

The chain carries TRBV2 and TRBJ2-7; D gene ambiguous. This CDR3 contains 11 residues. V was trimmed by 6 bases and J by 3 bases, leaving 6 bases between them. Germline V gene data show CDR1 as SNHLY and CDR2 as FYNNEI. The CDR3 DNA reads TGTGCCAGCAGCTACCACTACGAGCAGTACTTC. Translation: CASSYHYEQYF.

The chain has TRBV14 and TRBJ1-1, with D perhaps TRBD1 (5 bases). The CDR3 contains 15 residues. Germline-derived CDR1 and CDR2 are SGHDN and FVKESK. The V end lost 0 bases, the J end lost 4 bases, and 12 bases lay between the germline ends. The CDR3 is CASSQDWGGATEAFF. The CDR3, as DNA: TGTGCCAGCAGCCAAGATTGGGGTGGGGCCACTGAAGCTTTCTTT.

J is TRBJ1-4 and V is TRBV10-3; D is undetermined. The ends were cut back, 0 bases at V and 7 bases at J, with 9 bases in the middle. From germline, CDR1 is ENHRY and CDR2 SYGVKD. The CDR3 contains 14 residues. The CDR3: CAISESGRAEKLFF. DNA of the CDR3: TGTGCCATCAGTGAGTCTGGGAGGGCTGAAAAACTGTTTTTT.

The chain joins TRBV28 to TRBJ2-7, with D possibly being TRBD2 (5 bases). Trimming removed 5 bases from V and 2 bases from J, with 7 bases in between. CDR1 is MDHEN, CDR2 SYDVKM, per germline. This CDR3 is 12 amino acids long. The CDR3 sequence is CASSPTTYEQYF. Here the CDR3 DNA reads TGTGCCAGCAGTCCGACTACCTACGAGCAGTACTTC.

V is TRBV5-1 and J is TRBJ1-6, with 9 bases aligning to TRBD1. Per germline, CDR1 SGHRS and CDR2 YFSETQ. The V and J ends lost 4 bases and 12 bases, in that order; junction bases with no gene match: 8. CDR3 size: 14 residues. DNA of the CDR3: TGCGCCAGCAGCCCCACACAGGGGGCAGTACCCCTCCACTTT. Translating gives CASSPTQGAVPLHF.

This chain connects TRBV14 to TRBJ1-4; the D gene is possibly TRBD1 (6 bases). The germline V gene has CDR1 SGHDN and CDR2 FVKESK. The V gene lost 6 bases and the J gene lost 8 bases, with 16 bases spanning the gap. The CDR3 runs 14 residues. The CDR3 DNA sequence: TGTGCCAGCAGTACCGGGACAAGTCGGGAAAAACTGTTTTTT. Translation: CASSTGTSREKLFF.

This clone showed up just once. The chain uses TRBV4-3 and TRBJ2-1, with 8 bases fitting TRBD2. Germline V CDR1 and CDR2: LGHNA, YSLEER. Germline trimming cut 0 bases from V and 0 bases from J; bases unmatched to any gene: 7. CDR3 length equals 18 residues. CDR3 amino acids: CASSQDFSGGSSYNEQFF. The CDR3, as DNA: TGCGCCAGCAGCCAAGATTTCTCGGGGGGGAGCTCCTACAATGAGCAGTTCTTC.

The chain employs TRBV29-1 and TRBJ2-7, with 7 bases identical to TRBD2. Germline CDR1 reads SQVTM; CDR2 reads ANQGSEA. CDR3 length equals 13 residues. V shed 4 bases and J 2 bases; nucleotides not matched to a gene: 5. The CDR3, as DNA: TGCAGCGTTGTTGGGGGGGACGCCTACGAGCAGTACTTC. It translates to CSVVGGDAYEQYF.

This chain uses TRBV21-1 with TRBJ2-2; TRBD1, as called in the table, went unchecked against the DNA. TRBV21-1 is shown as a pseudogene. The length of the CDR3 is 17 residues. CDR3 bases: TGTGCCAGACTCAGCAGGGGGGCGATTACGAACACCGGGGAGCTGTTTTTT. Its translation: CARLSRGAITNTGELFF.

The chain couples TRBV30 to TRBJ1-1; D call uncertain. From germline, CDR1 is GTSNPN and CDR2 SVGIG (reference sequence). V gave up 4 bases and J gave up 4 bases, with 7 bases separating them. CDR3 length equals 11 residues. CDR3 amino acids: CAWKQSTEAFF. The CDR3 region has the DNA TGTGCCTGGAAACAGAGCACTGAAGCTTTCTTT.

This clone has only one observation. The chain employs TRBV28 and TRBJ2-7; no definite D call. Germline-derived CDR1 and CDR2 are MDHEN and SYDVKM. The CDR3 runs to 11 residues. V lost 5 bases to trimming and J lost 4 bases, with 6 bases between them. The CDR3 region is CASSPRYEQYF. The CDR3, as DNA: TGTGCCAGCAGTCCCCGGTACGAGCAGTACTTC.

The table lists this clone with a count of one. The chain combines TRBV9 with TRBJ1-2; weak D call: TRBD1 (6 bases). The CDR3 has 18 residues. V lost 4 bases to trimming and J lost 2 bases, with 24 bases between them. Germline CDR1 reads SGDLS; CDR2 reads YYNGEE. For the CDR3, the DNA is TGTGCCAGCAGCTTAGAAACGGGACACCTGCCCCAAAACTATGGCTACACCTTC. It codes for CASSLETGHLPQNYGYTF. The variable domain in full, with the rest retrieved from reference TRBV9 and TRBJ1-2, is DSGVTQTPKHLITATGQRVTLRCSPRSGDLSVYWYQQSLDQGLQFLIQYYNGEERAKGNILERFSAQQFPDLHSELNLSSLELGDSALYFCASSLETGHLPQNYGYTFGSGTRLTVV.

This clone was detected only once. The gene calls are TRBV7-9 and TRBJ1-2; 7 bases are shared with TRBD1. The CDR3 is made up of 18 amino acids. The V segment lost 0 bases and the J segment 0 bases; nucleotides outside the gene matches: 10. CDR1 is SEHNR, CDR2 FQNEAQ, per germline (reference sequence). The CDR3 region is CASSLAIGGPNTNYGYTF. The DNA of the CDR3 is TGTGCCAGCAGCTTAGCGATAGGGGGCCCCAATACTAACTATGGCTACACCTTC.

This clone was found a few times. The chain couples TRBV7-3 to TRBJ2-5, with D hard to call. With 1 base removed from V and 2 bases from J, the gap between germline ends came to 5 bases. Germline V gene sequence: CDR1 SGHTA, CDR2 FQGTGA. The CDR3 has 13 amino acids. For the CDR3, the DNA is TGTGCCAGCAGCTTAAGCAGTCAAGAGACCCAGTACTTC. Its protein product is CASSLSSQETQYF.

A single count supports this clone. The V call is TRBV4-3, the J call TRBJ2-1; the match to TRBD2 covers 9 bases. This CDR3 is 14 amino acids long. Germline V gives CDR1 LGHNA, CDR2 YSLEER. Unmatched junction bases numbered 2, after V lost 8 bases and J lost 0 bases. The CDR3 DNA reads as TGCGCCAGCTTTAGCGGGAGCTCCTACAATGAGCAGTTCTTC. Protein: CASFSGSSYNEQFF.

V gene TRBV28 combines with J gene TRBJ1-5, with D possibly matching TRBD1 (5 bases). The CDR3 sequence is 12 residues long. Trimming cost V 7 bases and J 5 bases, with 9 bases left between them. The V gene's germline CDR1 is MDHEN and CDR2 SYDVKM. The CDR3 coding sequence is TGTGCCAGCACAGGGAGGGATCAGCCCCAGCATTTT. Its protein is CASTGRDQPQHF.

The CDR3 here is CASSLQGPLKPQHF. The CDR3 bases are TGTGCCAGCAGCCTACAGGGCCCGCTTAAGCCCCAGCATTTT. The J gene is TRBJ1-5, the V gene TRBV27, with D perhaps TRBD1 (6 bases). The CDR3 consists of 14 residues. V was cut by 6 bases and J by 8 bases, with 17 bases left in between. Per germline, CDR1 MNHEY and CDR2 SMNVEV (reference sequence).

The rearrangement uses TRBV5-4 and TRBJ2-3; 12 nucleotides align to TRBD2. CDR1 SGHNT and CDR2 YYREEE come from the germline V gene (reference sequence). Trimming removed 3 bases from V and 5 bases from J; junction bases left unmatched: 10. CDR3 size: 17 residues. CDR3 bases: TGTGCCAGCAGCTCCCTAGCGGGAGGGCCGAAAATAGATACGCAGTATTTT. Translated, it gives CASSSLAGGPKIDTQYF.

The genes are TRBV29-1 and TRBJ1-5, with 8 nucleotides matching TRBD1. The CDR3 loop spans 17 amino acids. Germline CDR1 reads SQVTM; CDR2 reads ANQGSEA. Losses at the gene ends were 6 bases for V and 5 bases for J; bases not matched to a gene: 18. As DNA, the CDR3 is TGCAGCGTAGCCACAGGGGGAAGTTCGCCGGGGGATCAGCCCCAGCATTTT. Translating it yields CSVATGGSSPGDQPQHF.

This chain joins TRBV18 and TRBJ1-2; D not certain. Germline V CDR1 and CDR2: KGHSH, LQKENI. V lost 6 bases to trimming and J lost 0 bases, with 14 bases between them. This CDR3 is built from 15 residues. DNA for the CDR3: TGTGCCAGCTCCACCGGAGGACCGGCTAACTATGGCTACACCTTC. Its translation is CASSTGGPANYGYTF.

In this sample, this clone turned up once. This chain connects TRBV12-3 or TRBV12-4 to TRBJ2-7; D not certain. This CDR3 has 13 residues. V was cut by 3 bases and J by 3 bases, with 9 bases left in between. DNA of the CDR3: TGTGCCAGCAGTTTGACAATGAGCTACGAGCAGTACTTC. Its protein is CASSLTMSYEQYF.

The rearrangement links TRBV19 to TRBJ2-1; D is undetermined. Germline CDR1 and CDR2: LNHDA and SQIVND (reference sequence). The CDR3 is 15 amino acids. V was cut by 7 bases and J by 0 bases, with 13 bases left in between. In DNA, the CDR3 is TGTGCCAGTAATCAGGCAGCCAACTCCTACAATGAGCAGTTCTTC. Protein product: CASNQAANSYNEQFF.

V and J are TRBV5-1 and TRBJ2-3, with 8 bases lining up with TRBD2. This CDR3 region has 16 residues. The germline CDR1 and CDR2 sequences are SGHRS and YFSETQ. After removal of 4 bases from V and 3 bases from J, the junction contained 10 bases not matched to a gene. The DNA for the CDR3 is TGCGCCAGCAGCCCCCCGGCGGGGGGCGGGACAGATACGCAGTATTTT. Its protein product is CASSPPAGGGTDTQYF. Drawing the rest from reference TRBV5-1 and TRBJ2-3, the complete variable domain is KAGVTQTPRYLIKTRGQQVTLSCSPISGHRSVSWYQQTPGQGLQFLFEYFSETQRNKGNFPGRFSGRQFSNSRSEMNVSTLELGDSALYLCASSPPAGGGTDTQYFGPGTRLTVL.

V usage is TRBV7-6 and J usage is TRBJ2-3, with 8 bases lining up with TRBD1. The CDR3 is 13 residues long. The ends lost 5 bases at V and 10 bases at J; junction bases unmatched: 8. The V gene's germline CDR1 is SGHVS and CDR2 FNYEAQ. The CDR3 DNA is TGTGCCAGCAGCCCGGACAGGGCTGAAGCGCAGTATTTT. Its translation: CASSPDRAEAQYF.

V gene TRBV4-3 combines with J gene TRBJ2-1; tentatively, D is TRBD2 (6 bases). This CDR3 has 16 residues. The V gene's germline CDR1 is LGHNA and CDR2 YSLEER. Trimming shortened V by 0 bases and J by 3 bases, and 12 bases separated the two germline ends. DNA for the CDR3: TGCGCCAGCAGCCAAGATAGGGCTAGCGTCTACAATGAGCAGTTCTTC. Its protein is CASSQDRASVYNEQFF.

CDR3 DNA: TGTGCCTGGAGTCCTGGGAGCGGCAATCAGCCCCAGCATTTT. Protein sequence: CAWSPGSGNQPQHF. The rearrangement uses TRBV30 and TRBJ1-5; D uncertain. Germline CDR1 and CDR2: GTSNPN and SVGIG (reference sequence). This CDR3 region has 14 residues. V lost 2 bases and J 2 bases, leaving 10 bases between the germline ends.

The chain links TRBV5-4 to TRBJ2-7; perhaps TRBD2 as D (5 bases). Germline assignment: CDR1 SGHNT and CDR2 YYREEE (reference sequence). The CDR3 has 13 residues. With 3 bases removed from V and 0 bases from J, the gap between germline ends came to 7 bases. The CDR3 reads CASSYGDSYEQYF. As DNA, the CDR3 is TGTGCCAGCAGCTACGGGGACTCCTACGAGCAGTACTTC. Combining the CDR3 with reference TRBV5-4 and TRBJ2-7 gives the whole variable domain ETGVTQSPTHLIKTRGQQVTLRCSSQSGHNTVSWYQQALGQGPQFIFQYYREEENGRGNFPPRFSGLQFPNYSSELNVNALELDDSALYLCASSYGDSYEQYFGPGTRLTVT.